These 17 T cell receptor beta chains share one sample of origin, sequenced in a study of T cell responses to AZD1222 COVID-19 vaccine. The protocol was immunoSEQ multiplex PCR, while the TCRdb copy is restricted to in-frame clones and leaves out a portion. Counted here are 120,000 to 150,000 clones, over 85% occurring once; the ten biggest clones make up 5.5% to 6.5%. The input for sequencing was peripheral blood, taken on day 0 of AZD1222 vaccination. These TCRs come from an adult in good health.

The DNA for the CDR3 is TGTGCCAGCAGCTTCGCGGGGGGCACCGGGGAGCTGTTTTTT. It encodes CASSFAGGTGELFF. The chain combines TRBV7-3 with TRBJ2-2, with 8 bases fitting TRBD2. V trimming: 3 bases; J trimming: 4 bases; junction bases outside the gene matches: 1. CDR1 and CDR2 from the germline V gene are SGHTA and FQGTGA. The CDR3 runs to 14 residues.

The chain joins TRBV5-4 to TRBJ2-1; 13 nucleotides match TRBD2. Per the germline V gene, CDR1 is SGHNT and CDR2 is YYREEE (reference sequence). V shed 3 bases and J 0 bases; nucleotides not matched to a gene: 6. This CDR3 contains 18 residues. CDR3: CASSSGTSGTSSYNEQFF. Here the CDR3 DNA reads TGTGCCAGCAGCTCCGGGACTAGCGGGACGAGCTCCTACAATGAGCAGTTCTTC.

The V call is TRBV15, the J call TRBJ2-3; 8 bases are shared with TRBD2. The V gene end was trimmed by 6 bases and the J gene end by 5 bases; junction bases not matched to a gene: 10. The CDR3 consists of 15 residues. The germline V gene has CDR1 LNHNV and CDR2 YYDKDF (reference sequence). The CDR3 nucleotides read TGTGCCACCAGGAGGGGGGCGGGAGGTGTAGATACGCAGTATTTT. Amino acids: CATRRGAGGVDTQYF.

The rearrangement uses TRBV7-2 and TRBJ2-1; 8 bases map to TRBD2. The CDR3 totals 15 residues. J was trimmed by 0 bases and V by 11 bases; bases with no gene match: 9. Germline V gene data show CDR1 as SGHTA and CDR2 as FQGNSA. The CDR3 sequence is CAGTGGQASYNEQFF. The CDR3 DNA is TGTGCCGGGACGGGGGGGCAGGCCTCCTACAATGAGCAGTTCTTC.

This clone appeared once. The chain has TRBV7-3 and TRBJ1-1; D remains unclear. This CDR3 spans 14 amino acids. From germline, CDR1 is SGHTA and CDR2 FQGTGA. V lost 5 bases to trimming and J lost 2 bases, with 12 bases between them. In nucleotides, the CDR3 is TGTGCCAGCAGCGTTACCCGGGTCAACACTGAAGCTTTCTTT. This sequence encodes CASSVTRVNTEAFF. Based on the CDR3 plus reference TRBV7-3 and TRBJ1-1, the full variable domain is GAGVSQTPSNKVTEKGKYVELRCDPISGHTALYWYRQSLGQGPEFLIYFQGTGAADDSGLPNDRFFAVRPEGSVSTLKIQRTERGDSAVYLCASSVTRVNTEAFFGQGTRLTVV.

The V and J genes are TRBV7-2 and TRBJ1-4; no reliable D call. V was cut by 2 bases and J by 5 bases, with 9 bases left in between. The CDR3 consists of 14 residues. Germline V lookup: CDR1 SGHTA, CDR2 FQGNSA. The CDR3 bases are TGTGCCAGCAGCTTACGGGGATACAATGAAAAACTGTTTTTT. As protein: CASSLRGYNEKLFF.

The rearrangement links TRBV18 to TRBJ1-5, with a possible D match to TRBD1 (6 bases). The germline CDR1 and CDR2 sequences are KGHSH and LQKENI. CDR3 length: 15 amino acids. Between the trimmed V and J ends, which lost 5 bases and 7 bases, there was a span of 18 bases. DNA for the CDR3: TGTGCCAGCTCAGAAAGGGGACAAAAGGGGCAGCCCCAGCATTTT. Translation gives CASSERGQKGQPQHF.

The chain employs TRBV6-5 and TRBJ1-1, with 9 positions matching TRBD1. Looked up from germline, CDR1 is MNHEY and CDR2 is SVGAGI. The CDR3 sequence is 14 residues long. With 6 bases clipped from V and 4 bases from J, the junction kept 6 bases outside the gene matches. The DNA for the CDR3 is TGTGCCAGCAGCCAGACAGGGGGGTTCACTGAAGCTTTCTTT. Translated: CASSQTGGFTEAFF.

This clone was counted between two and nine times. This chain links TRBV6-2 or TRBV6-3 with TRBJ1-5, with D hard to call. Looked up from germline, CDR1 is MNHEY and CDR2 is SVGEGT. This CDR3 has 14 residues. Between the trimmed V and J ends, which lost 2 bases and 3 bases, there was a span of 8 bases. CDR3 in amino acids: CASSYISPNQPQHF. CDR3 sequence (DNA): TGTGCCAGCAGTTACATCTCCCCCAATCAGCCCCAGCATTTT.

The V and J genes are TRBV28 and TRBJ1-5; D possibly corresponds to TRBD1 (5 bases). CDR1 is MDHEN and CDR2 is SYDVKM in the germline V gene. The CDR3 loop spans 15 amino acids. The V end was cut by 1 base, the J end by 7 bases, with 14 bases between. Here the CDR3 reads CASSLLGGRGQPQHF. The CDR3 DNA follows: TGTGCCAGCAGTTTATTGGGGGGGAGAGGCCAGCCCCAGCATTTT.

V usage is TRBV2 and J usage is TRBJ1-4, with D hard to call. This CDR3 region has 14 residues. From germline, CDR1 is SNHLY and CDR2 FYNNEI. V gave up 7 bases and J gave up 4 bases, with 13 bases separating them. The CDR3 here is CASTTGRGNEKLFF. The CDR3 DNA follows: TGTGCCAGCACCACTGGGCGGGGTAATGAAAAACTGTTTTTT.

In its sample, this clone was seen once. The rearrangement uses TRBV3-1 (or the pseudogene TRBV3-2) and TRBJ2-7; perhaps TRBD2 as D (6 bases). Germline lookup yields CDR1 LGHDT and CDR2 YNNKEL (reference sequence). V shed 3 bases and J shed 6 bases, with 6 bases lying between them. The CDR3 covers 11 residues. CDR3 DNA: TGTGCCAGCAGCCAGGGGGGCGAGCAGTACTTC. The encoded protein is CASSQGGEQYF.

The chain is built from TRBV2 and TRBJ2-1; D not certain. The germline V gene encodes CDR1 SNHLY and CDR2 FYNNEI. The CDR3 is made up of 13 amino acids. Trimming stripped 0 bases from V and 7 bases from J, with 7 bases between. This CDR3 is CASSEARANEQFF. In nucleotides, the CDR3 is TGTGCCAGCAGTGAAGCGCGTGCGAATGAGCAGTTCTTC.

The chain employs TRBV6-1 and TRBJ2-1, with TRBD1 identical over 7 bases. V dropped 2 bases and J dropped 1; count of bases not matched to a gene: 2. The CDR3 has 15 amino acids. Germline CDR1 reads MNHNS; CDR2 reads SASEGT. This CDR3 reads CASSEQGESYNEQFF. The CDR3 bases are TGTGCCAGCAGTGAACAGGGGGAGTCCTACAATGAGCAGTTCTTC.

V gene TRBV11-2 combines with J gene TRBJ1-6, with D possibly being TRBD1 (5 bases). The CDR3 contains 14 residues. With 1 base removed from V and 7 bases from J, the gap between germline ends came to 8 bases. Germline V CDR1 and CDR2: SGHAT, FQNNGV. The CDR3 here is CASSLGQRNSPLHF. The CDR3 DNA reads TGTGCCAGCAGCTTAGGACAGCGGAATTCACCCCTCCACTTT.

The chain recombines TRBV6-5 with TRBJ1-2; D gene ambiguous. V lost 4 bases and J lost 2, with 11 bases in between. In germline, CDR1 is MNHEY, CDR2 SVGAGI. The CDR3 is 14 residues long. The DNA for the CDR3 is TGTGCCAGCAGTTTAGGAGGCGGGAACTATGGCTACACCTTC. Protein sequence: CASSLGGGNYGYTF.

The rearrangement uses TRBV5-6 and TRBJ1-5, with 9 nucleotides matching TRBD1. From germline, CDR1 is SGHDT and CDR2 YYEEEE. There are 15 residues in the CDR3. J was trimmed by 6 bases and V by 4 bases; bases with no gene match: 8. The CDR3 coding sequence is TGTGCCAGCAGCGGCCGCCGGGGACAGGGTCAGCCCCAGCATTTT. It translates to CASSGRRGQGQPQHF.